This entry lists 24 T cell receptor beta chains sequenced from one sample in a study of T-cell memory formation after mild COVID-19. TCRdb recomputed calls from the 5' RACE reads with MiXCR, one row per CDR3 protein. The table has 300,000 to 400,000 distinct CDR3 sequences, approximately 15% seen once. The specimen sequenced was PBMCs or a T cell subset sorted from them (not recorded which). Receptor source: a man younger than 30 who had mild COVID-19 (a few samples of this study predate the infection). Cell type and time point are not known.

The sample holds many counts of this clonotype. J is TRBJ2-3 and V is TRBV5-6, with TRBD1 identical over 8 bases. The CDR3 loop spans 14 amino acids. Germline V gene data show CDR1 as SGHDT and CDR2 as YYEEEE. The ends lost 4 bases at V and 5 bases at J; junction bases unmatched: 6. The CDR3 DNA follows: TGTGCCAGCAGCGGCGGACAGGGCGGAGATACGCAGTATTTT. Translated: CASSGGQGGDTQYF. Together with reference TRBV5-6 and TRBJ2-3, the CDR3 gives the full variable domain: DAGVTQSPTHLIKTRGQQVTLRCSPKSGHDTVSWYQQALGQGPQFIFQYYEEEERQRGNFPDRFSGHQFPNYSSELNVNALLLGDSALYLCASSGGQGGDTQYFGPGTRLTVL.

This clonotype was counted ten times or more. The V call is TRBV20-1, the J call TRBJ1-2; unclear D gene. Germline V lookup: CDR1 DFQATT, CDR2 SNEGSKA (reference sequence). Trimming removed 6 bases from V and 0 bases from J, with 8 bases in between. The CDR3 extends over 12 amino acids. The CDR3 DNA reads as TGCAGTGCAGCAGGATCTAACTATGGCTACACCTTC. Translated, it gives CSAAGSNYGYTF.

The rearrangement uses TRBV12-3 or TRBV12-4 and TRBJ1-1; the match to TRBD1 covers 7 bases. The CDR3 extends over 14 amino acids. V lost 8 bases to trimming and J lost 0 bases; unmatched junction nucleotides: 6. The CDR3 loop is CASLNRGMNTEAFF. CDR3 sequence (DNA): TGTGCCAGCCTAAACAGGGGTATGAACACTGAAGCTTTCTTT.

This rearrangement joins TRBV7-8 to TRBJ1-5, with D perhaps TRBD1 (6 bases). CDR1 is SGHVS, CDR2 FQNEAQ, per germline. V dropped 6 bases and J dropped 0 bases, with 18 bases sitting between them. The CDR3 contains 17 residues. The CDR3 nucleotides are TGTGCCAGCAGTCCAGAGGGGCCGGGACATAGCAATCAGCCCCAGCATTTT. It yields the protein CASSPEGPGHSNQPQHF.

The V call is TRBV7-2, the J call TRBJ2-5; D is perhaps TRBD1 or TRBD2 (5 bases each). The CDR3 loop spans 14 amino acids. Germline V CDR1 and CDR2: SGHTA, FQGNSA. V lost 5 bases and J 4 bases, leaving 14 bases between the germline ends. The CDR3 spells CASSPTRGRETQYF. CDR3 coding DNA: TGTGCCAGCAGCCCAACTAGGGGCAGAGAGACCCAGTACTTC.

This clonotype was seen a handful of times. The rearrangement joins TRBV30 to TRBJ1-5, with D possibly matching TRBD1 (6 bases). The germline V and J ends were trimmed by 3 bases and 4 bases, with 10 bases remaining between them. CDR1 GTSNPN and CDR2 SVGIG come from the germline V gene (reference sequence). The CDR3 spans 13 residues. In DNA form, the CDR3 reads TGTGCCTGGAGCTCCGACAGGAATCAGCCCCAGCATTTT. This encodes CAWSSDRNQPQHF.

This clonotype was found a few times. CDR3 amino acids: CASSPIAGDYNEQFF. The CDR3 DNA reads as TGTGCCAGCAGCCCGATAGCGGGCGATTACAATGAGCAGTTCTTC. The chain couples TRBV11-2 to TRBJ2-1; 7 bases align to TRBD2. The CDR3 runs 15 residues. V shed 5 bases and J 4 bases; nucleotides not matched to a gene: 8. The germline CDR1 and CDR2 sequences are SGHAT and FQNNGV.

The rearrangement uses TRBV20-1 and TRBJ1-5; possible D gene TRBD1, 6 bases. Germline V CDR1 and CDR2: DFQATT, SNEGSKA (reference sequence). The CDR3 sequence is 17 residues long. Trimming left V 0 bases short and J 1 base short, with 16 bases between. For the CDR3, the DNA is TGCAGTGCTAGAGATCCCTTGGGGGCGGGAAGCAATCAGCCCCAGCATTTT. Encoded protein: CSARDPLGAGSNQPQHF.

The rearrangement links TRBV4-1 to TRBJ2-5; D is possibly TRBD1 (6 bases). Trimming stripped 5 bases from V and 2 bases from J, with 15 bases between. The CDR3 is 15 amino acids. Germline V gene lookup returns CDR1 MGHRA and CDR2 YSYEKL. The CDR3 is CASSGRNRDQETQYF. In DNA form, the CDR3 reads TGCGCCAGCAGCGGACGCAACAGGGATCAAGAGACCCAGTACTTC.

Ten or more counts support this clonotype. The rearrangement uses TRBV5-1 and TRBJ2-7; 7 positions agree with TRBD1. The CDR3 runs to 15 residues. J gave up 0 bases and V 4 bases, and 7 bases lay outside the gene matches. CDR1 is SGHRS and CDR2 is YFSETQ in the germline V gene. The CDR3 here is CASSPTGTVSYEQYF. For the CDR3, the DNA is TGCGCCAGCAGCCCGACGGGGACAGTCTCCTACGAGCAGTACTTC.

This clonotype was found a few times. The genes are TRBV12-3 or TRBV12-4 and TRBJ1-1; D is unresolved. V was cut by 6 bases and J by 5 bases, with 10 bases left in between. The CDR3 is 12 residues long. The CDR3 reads CASSPSGTEAFF. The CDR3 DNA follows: TGTGCCAGCAGCCCCTCGGGTACTGAAGCTTTCTTT.

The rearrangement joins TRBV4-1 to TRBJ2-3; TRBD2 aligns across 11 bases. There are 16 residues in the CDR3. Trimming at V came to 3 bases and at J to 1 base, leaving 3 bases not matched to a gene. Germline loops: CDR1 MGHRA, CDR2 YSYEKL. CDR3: CASSHPLAGGTDTQYF. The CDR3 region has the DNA TGCGCCAGCAGCCACCCACTAGCGGGGGGCACAGATACGCAGTATTTT.

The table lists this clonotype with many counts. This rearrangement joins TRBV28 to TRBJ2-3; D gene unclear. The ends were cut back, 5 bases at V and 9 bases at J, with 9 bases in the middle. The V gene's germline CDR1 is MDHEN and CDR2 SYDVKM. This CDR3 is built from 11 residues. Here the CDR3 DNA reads TGTGCCAGCAGTAGAACCGGAACGCAGTATTTT. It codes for CASSRTGTQYF.

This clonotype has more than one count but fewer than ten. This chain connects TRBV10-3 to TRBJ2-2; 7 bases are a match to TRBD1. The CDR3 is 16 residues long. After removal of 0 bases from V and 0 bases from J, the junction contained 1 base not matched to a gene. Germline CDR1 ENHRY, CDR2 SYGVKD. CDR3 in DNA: TGTGCCATCAGTGAGTCGACAGGGACGAACACCGGGGAGCTGTTTTTT. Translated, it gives CAISESTGTNTGELFF.

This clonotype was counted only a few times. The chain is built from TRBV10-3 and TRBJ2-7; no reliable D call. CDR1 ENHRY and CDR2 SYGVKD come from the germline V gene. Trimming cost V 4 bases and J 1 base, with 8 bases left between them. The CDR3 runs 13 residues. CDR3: CAISGRDSYEQYF. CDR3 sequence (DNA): TGTGCCATCAGTGGAAGGGATTCCTACGAGCAGTACTTC.

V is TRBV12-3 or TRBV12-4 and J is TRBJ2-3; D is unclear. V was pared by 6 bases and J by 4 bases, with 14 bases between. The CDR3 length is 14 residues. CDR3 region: CASRTLGDPDTQYF. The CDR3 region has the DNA TGTGCCAGCAGAACCCTTGGGGATCCAGATACGCAGTATTTT.

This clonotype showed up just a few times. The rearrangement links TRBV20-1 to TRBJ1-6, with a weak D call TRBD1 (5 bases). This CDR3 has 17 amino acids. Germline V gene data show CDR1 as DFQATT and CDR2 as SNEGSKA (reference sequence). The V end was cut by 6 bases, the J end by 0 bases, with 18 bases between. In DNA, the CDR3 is TGCAGTGCAAGGCCCAGGGCCATCAGCTCCTATAATTCACCCCTCCACTTT. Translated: CSARPRAISSYNSPLHF.

The CDR3 spells CASSPGTGGTPPEKLFF. The CDR3 region has the DNA TGTGCCAGCAGCCCCGGGACAGGTGGTACTCCGCCTGAAAAACTGTTTTTT. The chain carries TRBV6-5 and TRBJ1-4; 8 nucleotides align to TRBD1. V was pared by 6 bases and J by 7 bases, with 16 bases of the junction left unmatched. Germline V gives CDR1 MNHEY, CDR2 SVGAGI. The CDR3 is 17 amino acids.

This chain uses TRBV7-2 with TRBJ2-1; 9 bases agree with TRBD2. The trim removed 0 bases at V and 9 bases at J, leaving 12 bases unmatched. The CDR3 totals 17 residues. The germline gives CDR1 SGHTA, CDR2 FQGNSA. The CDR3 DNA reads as TGTGCCAGCAGCTTAGCGCCTAGCGGGGAGCCATTGGGTGAGCAGTTCTTC. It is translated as CASSLAPSGEPLGEQFF.

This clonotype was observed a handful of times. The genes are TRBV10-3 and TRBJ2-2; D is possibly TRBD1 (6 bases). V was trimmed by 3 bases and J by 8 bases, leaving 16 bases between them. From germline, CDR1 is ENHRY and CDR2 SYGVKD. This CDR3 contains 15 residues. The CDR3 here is CAISEGQHLNGELFF. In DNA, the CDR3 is TGTGCCATCAGTGAAGGACAGCACCTCAATGGGGAGCTGTTTTTT.

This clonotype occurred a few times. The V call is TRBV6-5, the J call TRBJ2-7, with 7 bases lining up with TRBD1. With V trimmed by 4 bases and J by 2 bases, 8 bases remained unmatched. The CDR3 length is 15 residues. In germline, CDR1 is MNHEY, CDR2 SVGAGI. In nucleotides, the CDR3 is TGTGCCAGCAGTTCCCGGGACAGTCTGGCCTACGAGCAGTACTTC. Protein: CASSSRDSLAYEQYF.

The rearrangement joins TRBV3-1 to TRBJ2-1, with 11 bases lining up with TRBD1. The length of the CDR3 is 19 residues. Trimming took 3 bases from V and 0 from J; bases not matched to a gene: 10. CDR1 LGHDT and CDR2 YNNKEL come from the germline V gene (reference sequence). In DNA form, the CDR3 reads TGTGCCAGCAGCCACACCGGGACAGGGGGAACTAGCTCCTACAATGAGCAGTTCTTC. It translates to CASSHTGTGGTSSYNEQFF.

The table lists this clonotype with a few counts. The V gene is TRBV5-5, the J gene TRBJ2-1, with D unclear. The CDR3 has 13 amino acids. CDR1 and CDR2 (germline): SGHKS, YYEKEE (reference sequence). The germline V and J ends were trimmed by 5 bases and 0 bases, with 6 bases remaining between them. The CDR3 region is CASRHGSYNEQFF. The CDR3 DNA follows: TGTGCCAGCAGACATGGCTCCTACAATGAGCAGTTCTTC. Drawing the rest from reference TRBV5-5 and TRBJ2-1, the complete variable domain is DAGVTQSPTHLIKTRGQQVTLRCSPISGHKSVSWYQQVLGQGPQFIFQYYEKEERGRGNFPDRFSARQFPNYSSELNVNALLLGDSALYLCASRHGSYNEQFFGPGTRLTVL.

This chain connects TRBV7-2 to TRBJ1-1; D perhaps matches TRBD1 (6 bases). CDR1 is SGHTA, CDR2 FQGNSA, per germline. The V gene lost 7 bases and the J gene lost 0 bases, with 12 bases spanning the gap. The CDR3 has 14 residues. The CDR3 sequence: CASTLQGLNTEAFF. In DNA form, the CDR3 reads TGTGCCAGCACCCTACAGGGACTGAACACTGAAGCTTTCTTT. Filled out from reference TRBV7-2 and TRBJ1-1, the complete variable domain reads GAGVSQSPSNKVTEKGKDVELRCDPISGHTALYWYRQSLGQGLEFLIYFQGNSAPDKSGLPSDRFSAERTGGSVSTLTIQRTQQEDSAVYLCASTLQGLNTEAFFGQGTRLTVV.